A single sample is the source of the 3 T cell receptor beta chains below, sequenced in a study of CD8 T cells in Susac syndrome (dated by TCRdb to between 2019 and 2020). Library construction relied on the immunoSEQ multiplex PCR assay. RNA was extracted using the RNeasy kit, and roughly 0.45 to 1 ug of the RNA was reverse transcribed with random hexamers. TCRdb reprocessed the public reads (quality trimming at Q25 with fastp, clone calling with MiXCR) and kept in-frame beta chains. Rows matching on CDR3 protein sequence are summarized as one entry with the most common DNA and genes. This sample has 50,000 or so distinct CDR3 sequences in its table, and 93% of those were observed once. 0.5% to 0.6% of the sample is taken by the ten largest. The sequenced sample consisted of CD8+ T cells from PBMCs. The origin of the receptors is a human donor with multiple sclerosis.

The V and J genes are TRBV28 and TRBJ2-3; D is uncertain. The CDR3 has 15 amino acids. CDR1 is MDHEN and CDR2 is SYDVKM in the germline V gene. V shed 2 bases and J shed 1 base, with 10 bases lying between them. Here the CDR3 reads CASSLVTLGTDTQYF. The CDR3 bases are TGTGCCAGCAGTTTAGTGACCTTAGGCACAGATACGCAGTATTTT.

The chain uses TRBV2 and TRBJ2-7; D uncertain. Trimming removed 5 bases at V and 1 base at J, with 15 bases between. The CDR3 spans 15 residues. Germline V gene lookup returns CDR1 SNHLY and CDR2 FYNNEI. The CDR3 DNA sequence: TGTGCCAGCAGTCGGGTTAAAAAAAGATCCTACGAGCAGTACTTC. Its translation: CASSRVKKRSYEQYF.

The chain recombines TRBV29-1 with TRBJ1-3; D is undetermined. V lost 4 bases to trimming and J lost 1 base, with 8 bases between them. The V gene's germline CDR1 is SQVTM and CDR2 ANQGSEA. CDR3 length equals 13 residues. CDR3: CSVVWPSGNTIYF. The DNA of the CDR3 is TGCAGCGTTGTATGGCCGTCTGGAAACACCATATATTTT.